The rows below give T cell receptor beta chains drawn from one sample of a study of shared clonotypes between healthy human individuals. Libraries were prepared by immunoSEQ multiplex PCR; TCRdb keeps only in-frame clonotypes and omits some of them. The table lists about 2.2 million clones, around 95% of them singletons. The sequencing sample was made of naive CD8+ T cells from PBMCs. The origin of the receptors is a man younger than 35 in good health. Some clones in this sample may be carry-over from other donors' samples. Each CDR3 is given with its conserved first and last residue. The order of the fields is CDR3 protein, CDR3 DNA, D gene, clone size, J gene, CDR3 length, V gene. The D gene is left open where the match is weak. A clone size is listed for some rows: how often the clone was seen (once, few, many), or a class if it is expanded.

CDR3 protein: CASSLISKAGVINEQYF
CDR3 DNA: TGCGCCAGCAGCCTAATATCGAAAGCGGGTGTGATAAACGAGCAGTACTTC
D gene: .
clone size: .
J gene: TRBJ2-7
CDR3 length: 17
V gene: TRBV4-1

CDR3 protein: CASSYGSSYNEQFF
CDR3 DNA: TGTGCCAGCAGTTACGGGAGCTCCTACAATGAGCAGTTCTTC
D gene: .
clone size: .
J gene: TRBJ2-1
CDR3 length: 14
V gene: TRBV27

CDR3 protein: CASSVQGQGAYNEQFF
CDR3 DNA: TGCGCCAGCAGCGTCCAGGGACAGGGGGCCTACAATGAGCAGTTCTTC
D gene: TRBD1
clone size: .
J gene: TRBJ2-1
CDR3 length: 16
V gene: TRBV5-1

CDR3 protein: CASSQDHRGAYNEQFF
CDR3 DNA: TGTGCCAGCAGTCAAGATCACAGGGGAGCCTACAATGAGCAGTTCTTC
D gene: TRBD1
clone size: .
J gene: TRBJ2-1
CDR3 length: 16
V gene: TRBV14

CDR3 protein: CASSTLAGLAKNIQYF
CDR3 DNA: TGTGCCAGCAGTACACTAGCGGGCCTAGCCAAAAACATTCAGTACTTC
D gene: TRBD2
clone size: .
J gene: TRBJ2-4
CDR3 length: 16
V gene: TRBV27

CDR3 protein: CASSPGQGGTEAFF
CDR3 DNA: TGTGCCAGCAGTCCGGGACAGGGAGGCACTGAAGCTTTCTTT
D gene: TRBD1
clone size: few
J gene: TRBJ1-1
CDR3 length: 14
V gene: TRBV28

CDR3 protein: CASSLGGSGSKTDTQYF
CDR3 DNA: TGTGCCAGCAGCTTAGGAGGTAGCGGGAGTAAGACAGATACGCAGTATTTT
D gene: TRBD2
clone size: .
J gene: TRBJ2-3
CDR3 length: 17
V gene: TRBV7-9

CDR3 protein: CASSPPGFSDRRRNSQYF
CDR3 DNA: TGTGCCAGCAGCCCCCCGGGATTCTCTGATCGTAGAAGAAACTCGCAGTATTTT
D gene: .
clone size: once
J gene: TRBJ2-3
CDR3 length: 18
V gene: TRBV28

CDR3 protein: CASSIWGYNEQFF
CDR3 DNA: TGTGCCAGTAGTATCTGGGGATACAATGAGCAGTTCTTC
D gene: .
clone size: .
J gene: TRBJ2-1
CDR3 length: 13
V gene: TRBV19

CDR3 protein: CASSRQGALNYEQYF
CDR3 DNA: TGCGCCAGCAGCCGCCAGGGGGCGCTGAACTACGAGCAGTACTTC
D gene: TRBD1
clone size: .
J gene: TRBJ2-7
CDR3 length: 15
V gene: TRBV4-1

CDR3 protein: CAISDPGTGGYEQYF
CDR3 DNA: TGTGCCATCAGTGACCCCGGGACAGGGGGCTACGAGCAGTACTTC
D gene: TRBD1
clone size: .
J gene: TRBJ2-7
CDR3 length: 15
V gene: TRBV10-3

CDR3 protein: CASMARVNGNQPQHF
CDR3 DNA: TGTGCCAGTATGGCGAGGGTAAATGGCAATCAGCCCCAGCATTTT
D gene: .
clone size: .
J gene: TRBJ1-5
CDR3 length: 15
V gene: TRBV19

CDR3 protein: CASSELAGVREQFF
CDR3 DNA: TGTGCCAGCAGTGAACTAGCGGGAGTACGTGAGCAGTTCTTC
D gene: TRBD2
clone size: .
J gene: TRBJ2-1
CDR3 length: 14
V gene: TRBV27

CDR3 protein: CASSIRQAPLYEQYF
CDR3 DNA: TGTGCCAGTAGTATTAGACAGGCCCCCCTCTACGAGCAGTACTTC
D gene: .
clone size: .
J gene: TRBJ2-7
CDR3 length: 15
V gene: TRBV19

CDR3 protein: CASSPGTIYGYTF
CDR3 DNA: TGTGCCAGTAGTCCCGGGACTATCTATGGCTACACCTTC
D gene: .
clone size: .
J gene: TRBJ1-2
CDR3 length: 13
V gene: TRBV19

CDR3 protein: CAISEAALYEQYF
CDR3 DNA: TGTGCCATCAGTGAGGCAGCCTTATACGAGCAGTACTTC
D gene: .
clone size: few
J gene: TRBJ2-7
CDR3 length: 13
V gene: TRBV10-3

CDR3 protein: CASSQTGLAGGTSSTDTQYF
CDR3 DNA: TGCGCCAGCAGCCAAACGGGACTAGCGGGGGGTACGTCTAGCACAGATACGCAGTATTTT
D gene: TRBD2
clone size: .
J gene: TRBJ2-3
CDR3 length: 20
V gene: TRBV4-3

CDR3 protein: CASSKGPYEQYF
CDR3 DNA: TGTGCCAGCAGTAAGGGGCCCTACGAGCAGTACTTC
D gene: .
clone size: .
J gene: TRBJ2-7
CDR3 length: 12
V gene: TRBV27